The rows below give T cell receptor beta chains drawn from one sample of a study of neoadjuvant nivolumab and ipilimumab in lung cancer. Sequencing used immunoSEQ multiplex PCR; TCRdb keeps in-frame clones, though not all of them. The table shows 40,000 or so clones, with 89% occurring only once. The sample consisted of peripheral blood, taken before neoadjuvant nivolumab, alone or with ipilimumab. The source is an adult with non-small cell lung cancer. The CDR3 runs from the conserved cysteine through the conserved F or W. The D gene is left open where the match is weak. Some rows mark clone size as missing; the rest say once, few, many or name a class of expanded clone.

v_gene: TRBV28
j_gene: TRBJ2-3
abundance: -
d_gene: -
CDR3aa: CASTASSTDTQYF
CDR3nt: TGTGCCAGCACAGCGAGTAGCACAGATACGCAGTATTTT

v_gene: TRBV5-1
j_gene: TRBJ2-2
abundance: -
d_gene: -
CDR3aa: CASSPYGRLNTGELFF
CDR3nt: TGCGCCAGCAGCCCCTACGGTCGGTTAAACACCGGGGAGCTGTTTTTT

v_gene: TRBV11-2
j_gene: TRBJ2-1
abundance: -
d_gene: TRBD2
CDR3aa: CASSLLAVDNEQFF
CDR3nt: TGTGCCAGCAGCTTACTAGCGGTCGACAATGAGCAGTTCTTC

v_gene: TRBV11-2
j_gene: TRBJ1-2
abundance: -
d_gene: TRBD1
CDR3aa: CASSFQGADGYTF
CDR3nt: TGTGCCAGCAGCTTTCAGGGGGCGGATGGCTACACCTTC

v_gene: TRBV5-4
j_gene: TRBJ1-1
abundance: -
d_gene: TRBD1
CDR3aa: CASSLGGQGRTEAFF
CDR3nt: TGTGCCAGCAGCTTGGGGGGACAGGGAAGAACTGAAGCTTTCTTT

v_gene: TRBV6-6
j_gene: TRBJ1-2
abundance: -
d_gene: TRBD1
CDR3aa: CASSEGQNYGYTF
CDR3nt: TGTGCCAGCAGCGAGGGACAGAACTATGGCTACACCTTC

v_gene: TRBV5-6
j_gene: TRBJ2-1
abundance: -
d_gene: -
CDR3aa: CASSTPQGQGYNEQFF
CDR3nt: TGTGCCAGCAGCACTCCGCAGGGGCAAGGGTACAATGAGCAGTTCTTC

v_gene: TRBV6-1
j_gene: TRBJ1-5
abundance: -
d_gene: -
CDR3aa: CASSVRGGNQPQHF
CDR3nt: TGTGCCAGCAGTGTTAGGGGAGGAAATCAGCCCCAGCATTTT

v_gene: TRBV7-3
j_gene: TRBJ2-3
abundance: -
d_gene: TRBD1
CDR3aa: CASSATGTGGTDTQYF
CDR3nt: TGTGCCAGCAGCGCAACCGGGACAGGGGGCACAGATACGCAGTATTTT

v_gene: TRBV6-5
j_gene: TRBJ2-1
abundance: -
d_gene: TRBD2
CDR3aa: CASSYAGVVPYNEQFF
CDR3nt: TGTGCCAGCAGTTATGCGGGAGTAGTTCCCTACAATGAGCAGTTCTTC

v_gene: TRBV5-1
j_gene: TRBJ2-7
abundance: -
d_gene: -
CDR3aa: CASSGAWDKSYEQYF
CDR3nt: TGCGCCAGCAGCGGGGCTTGGGACAAATCATACGAGCAGTACTTC

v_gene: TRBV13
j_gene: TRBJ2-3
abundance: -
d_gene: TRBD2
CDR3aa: CASSSRVAGASDTQYF
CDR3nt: TGTGCCAGCAGCTCCCGAGTGGCGGGAGCCTCAGATACGCAGTATTTT

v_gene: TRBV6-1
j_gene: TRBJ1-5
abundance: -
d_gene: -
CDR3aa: CASSEIRAPYQPQHF
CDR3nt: TGTGCCAGCAGTGAGATTAGAGCCCCTTATCAGCCCCAGCATTTT

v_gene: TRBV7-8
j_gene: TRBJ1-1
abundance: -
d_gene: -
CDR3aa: CASSYQTEMNTEAFF
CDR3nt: TGTGCCAGCAGCTACCAGACAGAGATGAACACTGAAGCTTTCTTT

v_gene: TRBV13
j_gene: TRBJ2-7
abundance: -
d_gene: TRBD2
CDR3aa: CASSLRRRGSGEQYF
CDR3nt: TGTGCCAGCAGCTTAAGGAGGCGGGGGTCGGGGGAGCAGTACTTC

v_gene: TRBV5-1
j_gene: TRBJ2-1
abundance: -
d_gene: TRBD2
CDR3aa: CASSIRLGTSGNEQFF
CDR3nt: TGCGCCAGCAGCATCAGACTCGGGACTAGCGGCAATGAGCAGTTCTTC

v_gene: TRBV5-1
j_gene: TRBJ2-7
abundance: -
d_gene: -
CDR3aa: CASSSGHYEQYF
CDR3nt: TGCGCCAGCAGCTCAGGACACTACGAGCAGTACTTC

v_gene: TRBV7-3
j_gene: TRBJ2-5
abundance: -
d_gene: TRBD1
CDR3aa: CASSVEAGTGGIETQYF
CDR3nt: TGTGCCAGCAGCGTCGAAGCCGGGACAGGGGGTATAGAGACCCAGTACTTC

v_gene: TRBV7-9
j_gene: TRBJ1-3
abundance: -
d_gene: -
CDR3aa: CASSIRGSGNTIYF
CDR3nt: TGTGCCAGCAGCATACGGGGCTCTGGAAACACCATATATTTT

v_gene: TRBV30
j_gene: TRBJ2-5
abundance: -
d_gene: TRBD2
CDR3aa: CAWSVGLAGAQETQYF
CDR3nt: TGTGCCTGGAGTGTAGGTCTAGCGGGAGCTCAAGAGACCCAGTACTTC

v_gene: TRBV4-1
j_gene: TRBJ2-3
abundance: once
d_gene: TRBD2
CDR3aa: CASCLAGGPPDTQYF
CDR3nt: TGCGCCAGCTGCCTAGCGGGAGGGCCTCCAGATACGCAGTATTTT

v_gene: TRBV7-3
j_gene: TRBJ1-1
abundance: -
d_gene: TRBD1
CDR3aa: CASSLQGATEAFF
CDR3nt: TGTGCCAGCAGCTTACAGGGGGCGACTGAAGCTTTCTTT